Included here is one T cell receptor beta chain sequence, with context. Its cognate antigen is unknown. The repertoire was sequenced with immunoSEQ multiplex PCR; TCRdb's copy has only in-frame clones and lacks some. Of 180,000 or so clones detected, roughly 94% appear once; the ten largest clones hold about 0.6%. These data come from a study of T cell responses to AZD1222 COVID-19 vaccine. Notes on the study in general: The study found Spike-specific TCR breadth and depth rose after two AZD1222 doses.

Germline V gene sequence: CDR1 ENHRY, CDR2 SYGVKD. Germline trimming cut 8 bases from V and 3 bases from J; bases unmatched to any gene: 6. The CDR3 is 13 residues long. The chain is built from TRBV10-3 and TRBJ1-1, with 7 bases matching TRBD1. The receptor was isolated from an adult in good health. The sample consisted of peripheral blood, taken on day 0 of AZD1222 vaccination. The CDR3 protein is CAILQGPDTEAFF. DNA of the CDR3: TGTGCCATCTTACAGGGGCCGGACACTGAAGCTTTCTTT.